One TCR beta chain is described in this entry. The antigen this receptor binds is unknown. No qualities accompany the bases; no much larger clone lies one base away. The data stem from a study of shared clonotypes between healthy human individuals (dated by TCRdb to 2019 to 2021). Context from the whole study: The cohort comprised a couple of women and a few men aged 18 to 49 years. For each donor, CD4 naive and CD4 memory were each run on three plates, CD8 naive on two plates, and CD8 memory on one plate. The study deeply sequenced blood TCR repertoires of 5 or 6 healthy adults to estimate repertoire size and the extent of clonotype sharing between individuals. To increase sequencing depth and limit assay-specific biases, different laboratories used diverse techniques to prepare libraries and sequence TCR repertoires. Per donor, leukapheresis produced somewhere between about 0.9 and 10 billion PBMCs. Beyond this particular receptor, the publication reports: Pairwise subsampling led to the expectation that sequencing depth would affect the degree of clonotype sharing among donors. Because the study included only a small number of donors, the genetic and exposure-history diversity represented was limited. Naive subsets generally had larger estimated clonotype richness than memory subsets. Sampling was limited to blood, and TCR repertoires in tissue likely differ from TCR repertoires in blood. Incomplete sequencing was indicated by rarefaction of sorted-subset datasets, despite the large sequencing depth. Across a few donors, about 5% of naive CD4, roughly 3.4% of naive CD8, around 2.5% of memory CD4, and around 0.4% of memory CD8 clonotypes were shared. Higher generation probabilities were observed for clonotypes shared by all four sorted-subset donors than for non-shared clonotypes.

Using the deep immunoSEQ assay, multiplex PCR amplified TCR CDR3 regions from genomic DNA. Genomic DNA extracted from each cell subset was distributed evenly over all wells of several immunoSEQ 96-well plates, and each plate served as one replicate. Each replicate PCR for sorted subsets received 200 ng genomic DNA, equal to about 29,000 T cell genomes. Purified libraries were measured with a Qubit 3.0 fluorometer, size-checked on a Bioanalyzer 2100, and measured again with the KAPA Library Quantification kit. Every immunoSEQ 96-well plate was sequenced on a dedicated single-read 150-cycle Illumina NextSeq 550 flow cell. Concerning the study's data processing: Because the immunoSEQ output included only junctional sequences and no quality scores, the filtering could not be the same as the filtering used for full-length reads. To assign V/J genes and CDR3, sequences were annotated against IMGT germline references using PyIR, a Python wrapper for IgBLAST v1.9. Any read was removed if the V/J assignment was weak (E-value above 1e-6), the CDR3 was missing, or the read contained stop codons, out-of-frame junctions, or ambiguous translated residues. A V3J clonotype was defined by an identical inferred V gene, J gene, and CDR3 amino acid sequence. The percentage overlap between two repertoires was calculated by dividing the number of shared unique clonotypes by the size of the smaller repertoire. RTK rarefaction, the Chao1 estimator, and Recon v2.1 estimates of unobserved clonotypes were used to assess repertoire richness. For all TCRbeta clonotypes obtained by the gDNA method from several donors, generation probabilities were computed with OLGA. Held by TCRdb, this immuneACCESS table contains in-frame sequences only and omits some clones. Under half of the omission traces to an unresolved V gene where checked; the cause of the rest is unknown. V and J calls plus clone size are reproduced from that table; the DNA served to infer D and trimming. This sample gives about 2.1 million clones in total; over 85% of them show up just once. The ten largest clonotypes hold around 1.8% of the sample.

CD8 naive samples were CD45RO-negative cells positively selected for CCR7, giving a CD45RA+CCR7+ population that excluded TemRA cells. Healthy HIV-negative adults with no recently reported acute infections or vaccinations were included as donors. Every donor was a Caucasian adult living in Nashville, Tennessee, USA. Blood was collected by leukapheresis, and PBMCs were isolated by Ficoll-Histopaque density gradient centrifugation and then cryopreserved in liquid nitrogen vapor phase. Analytical flow cytometry was used to check the purity and quantity of each magnetically sorted T cell population. From each sorted fraction, genomic DNA was isolated and quantified by UV absorbance on a Nanodrop 2000c. A distance of 15 bases separates the germline ends of V and J, which lose 9 bases and 0 bases respectively. CDR1 is given as SEHNR and CDR2 as FQNEAQ, both from the germline V gene (reference sequence). The CDR3 holds 15 amino acids from the cysteine to the phenylalanine. Only CDR3 DNA is held: 45 bases, read in frame from base 1.

This TCR derives from a man between 18 and 29 years old in good health. Some clones in this sample may be carry-over from other donors' samples. Source material: naive CD8+ T cells from PBMCs. The cell subset or site label, as the study defines it: CD45RA+CCR7+. The rearranged segments are TRBV7-9 and TRBJ1-5, with the D gene too uncertain to name. The CDR3: CASGSSIYSNQPQHF. The DNA sequence follows: TGTGCCAGTGGGTCCTCAATTTATAGCAATCAGCCCCAGCATTTT.